What follows are 10 T cell receptor beta chains derived from one specimen sequenced in a study of PD-1 blockade in classical Hodgkin lymphoma. Sequencing was performed with immunoSEQ multiplex PCR; in TCRdb, only in-frame clones are kept and a portion is missing. This table has over 80,000 clones, about 77% appearing once. Time point indicated: cycle 4 day 1 (C4D1), after less than 7 weeks of nivolumab. Relapses following autologous stem cell transplantation were seen in all patients, with brentuximab vedotin exposure varying. Sequenced material: peripheral blood mononuclear cells (PBMCs), taken before the fourth cycle of nivolumab. All receptors come from a human donor with classical Hodgkin lymphoma.

This clone occurred a few times. This chain joins TRBV29-1 and TRBJ2-1, with 13 bases matching TRBD2. V shed 2 bases, J shed 4 bases, and the junction held 14 bases outside the gene matches. Germline V lookup: CDR1 SQVTM, CDR2 ANQGSEA. This CDR3 is 19 amino acids long. The CDR3 here is CSVERYGLAGDPLYNEQFF. DNA of the CDR3: TGCAGCGTTGAAAGATATGGACTAGCGGGGGACCCTCTTTACAATGAGCAGTTCTTC.

This chain uses TRBV7-3 with TRBJ1-1; 7 bases are a match to TRBD1. CDR1 is SGHTA and CDR2 is FQGTGA in the germline V gene. The CDR3 has 14 residues. Germline trimming cut 4 bases from V and 1 base from J; bases unmatched to any gene: 3. CDR3 loop: CASSSRTGNTEAFF. The DNA for the CDR3 is TGTGCCAGCAGCTCCCGGACAGGGAACACTGAAGCTTTCTTT. The full variable domain, its missing parts supplied by reference TRBV7-3 and TRBJ1-1, is GAGVSQTPSNKVTEKGKYVELRCDPISGHTALYWYRQSLGQGPEFLIYFQGTGAADDSGLPNDRFFAVRPEGSVSTLKIQRTERGDSAVYLCASSSRTGNTEAFFGQGTRLTVV.

V gene TRBV10-3 combines with J gene TRBJ2-7, with 10 bases that match TRBD1. Trimming cost V 5 bases and J 0 bases; bases outside gene matches: 1. The CDR3 loop spans 14 amino acids. Germline values: CDR1 ENHRY, CDR2 SYGVKD. DNA of the CDR3: TGTGCCATCAGTTGGGACAGGGGCTCCTACGAGCAGTACTTC. Translation: CAISWDRGSYEQYF.

The chain carries TRBV28 and TRBJ2-1; D perhaps matches TRBD1 (6 bases). The CDR3 runs to 14 residues. Germline CDR1 is MDHEN and CDR2 is SYDVKM. Between the trimmed V and J ends, which lost 2 bases and 6 bases, there was a span of 11 bases. CDR3 in amino acids: CASSLLWTANEQFF. The CDR3 DNA reads TGTGCCAGCAGTTTACTCTGGACAGCCAATGAGCAGTTCTTC.

CDR3 DNA sequence: TGTGCCAGCAGCGTAGGCCCGGGGGGATCGGATACGCAGTATTTT. Residues: CASSVGPGGSDTQYF. V and J are TRBV9 and TRBJ2-3, with 7 bases that match TRBD2. Germline CDR1 is SGDLS and CDR2 is YYNGEE. The CDR3 runs to 15 residues. V trimming: 0 bases; J trimming: 6 bases; junction bases outside the gene matches: 7.

This clone was observed once. The chain carries TRBV18 and TRBJ1-1; 7 positions agree with TRBD1. The CDR3 consists of 14 residues. CDR1 and CDR2 (germline): KGHSH, LQKENI. The V segment lost 5 bases and the J segment 2 bases; nucleotides outside the gene matches: 5. The CDR3 loop is CASSVDRSNTEAFF. In DNA, the CDR3 is TGTGCCAGCTCAGTGGACAGGAGTAACACTGAAGCTTTCTTT.

This chain uses TRBV28 with TRBJ1-1; D is perhaps TRBD1 (5 bases). Per the germline V gene, CDR1 is MDHEN and CDR2 is SYDVKM. The CDR3 length is 14 residues. V dropped 7 bases and J dropped 0 bases, with 12 bases sitting between them. For the CDR3, the DNA is TGTGCCAGCACCCCCGGGGGGGTGAACACTGAAGCTTTCTTT. Protein: CASTPGGVNTEAFF.

J is TRBJ1-5 and V is TRBV21-1. TRBV21-1 is given as a pseudogene. There are 17 residues in the CDR3. CDR3 in DNA: TGTGCCAGCAGCGTACGGGGCCACGGCTATAGCAATCAGCCCCAGCATTTT. Translating gives CASSVRGHGYSNQPQHF.

J is TRBJ2-2 and V is TRBV4-2; 8 nucleotides agree with TRBD1. There are 16 residues in the CDR3. The germline V gene has CDR1 LGHNA and CDR2 YNFKEQ. The V and J ends lost 1 base and 4 bases, in that order; junction bases with no gene match: 5. The CDR3 bases are TGTGCCAGCAGCCAAGTCAGGGGGCAGGGCACCGGGGAGCTGTTTTTT. Encoded protein: CASSQVRGQGTGELFF.

V is TRBV9 and J is TRBJ2-3, with D tentatively TRBD2 (5 bases). Germline values: CDR1 SGDLS, CDR2 YYNGEE. Trimming pared 2 bases from V and 4 bases from J, leaving 11 bases between. The CDR3 runs 14 residues. CDR3 amino acids: CASSVLLGSDTQYF. CDR3 bases: TGTGCCAGCAGCGTCTTACTAGGTTCAGATACGCAGTATTTT. The complete variable domain, with remaining parts taken from reference TRBV9 and TRBJ2-3, reads DSGVTQTPKHLITATGQRVTLRCSPRSGDLSVYWYQQSLDQGLQFLIQYYNGEERAKGNILERFSAQQFPDLHSELNLSSLELGDSALYFCASSVLLGSDTQYFGPGTRLTVL.